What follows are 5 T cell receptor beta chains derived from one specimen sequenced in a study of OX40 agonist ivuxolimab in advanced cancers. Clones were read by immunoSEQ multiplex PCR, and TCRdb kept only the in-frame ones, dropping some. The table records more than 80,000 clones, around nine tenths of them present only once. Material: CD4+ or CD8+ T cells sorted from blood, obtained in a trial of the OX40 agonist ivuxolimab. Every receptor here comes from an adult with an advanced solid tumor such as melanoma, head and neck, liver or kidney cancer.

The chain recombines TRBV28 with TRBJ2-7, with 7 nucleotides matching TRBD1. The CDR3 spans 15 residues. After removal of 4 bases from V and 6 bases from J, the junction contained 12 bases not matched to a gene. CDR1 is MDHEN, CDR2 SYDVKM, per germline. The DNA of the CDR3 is TGTGCCAGCAGTTCAACAGGGGTAGGAGGCGTCGAGCAGTACTTC. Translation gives CASSSTGVGGVEQYF.

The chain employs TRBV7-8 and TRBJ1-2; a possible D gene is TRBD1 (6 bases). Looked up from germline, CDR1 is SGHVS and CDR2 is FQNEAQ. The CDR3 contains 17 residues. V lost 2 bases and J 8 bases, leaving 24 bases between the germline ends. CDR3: CASSLLSGPWTAHGYTF. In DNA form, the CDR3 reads TGTGCCAGCAGCTTACTTTCAGGCCCTTGGACAGCCCACGGCTACACCTTC. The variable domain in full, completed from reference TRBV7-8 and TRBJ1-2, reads GAGVSQSPRYKVAKRGQDVALRCDPISGHVSLFWYQQALGQGPEFLTYFQNEAQLDKSGLPSDRFFAERPEGSVSTLKIQRTQQEDSAVYLCASSLLSGPWTAHGYTFGSGTRLTVV.

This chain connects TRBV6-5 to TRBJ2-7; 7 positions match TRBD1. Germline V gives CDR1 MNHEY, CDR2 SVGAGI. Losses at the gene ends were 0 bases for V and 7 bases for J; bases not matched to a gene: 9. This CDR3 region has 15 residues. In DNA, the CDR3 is TGTGCCAGCAGTTACTCGGGTTTAGGGGGCGCGGAGCAGTACTTC. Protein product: CASSYSGLGGAEQYF.

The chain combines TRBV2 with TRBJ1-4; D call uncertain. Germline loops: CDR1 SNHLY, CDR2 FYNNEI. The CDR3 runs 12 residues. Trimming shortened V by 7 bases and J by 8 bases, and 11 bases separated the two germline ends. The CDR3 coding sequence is TGTGCCAGCACCTGGGTCGGAGAAAAACTGTTTTTT. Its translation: CASTWVGEKLFF.

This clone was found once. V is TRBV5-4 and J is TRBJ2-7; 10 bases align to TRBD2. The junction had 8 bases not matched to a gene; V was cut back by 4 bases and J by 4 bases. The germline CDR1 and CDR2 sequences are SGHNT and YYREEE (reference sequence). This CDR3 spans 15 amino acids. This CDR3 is CASSLLSSGSYEQYF. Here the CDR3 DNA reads TGTGCCAGCAGCCTCCTTTCTAGCGGGAGTTACGAGCAGTACTTC. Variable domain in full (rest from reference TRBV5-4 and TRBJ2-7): ETGVTQSPTHLIKTRGQQVTLRCSSQSGHNTVSWYQQALGQGPQFIFQYYREEENGRGNFPPRFSGLQFPNYSSELNVNALELDDSALYLCASSLLSSGSYEQYFGPGTRLTVT.